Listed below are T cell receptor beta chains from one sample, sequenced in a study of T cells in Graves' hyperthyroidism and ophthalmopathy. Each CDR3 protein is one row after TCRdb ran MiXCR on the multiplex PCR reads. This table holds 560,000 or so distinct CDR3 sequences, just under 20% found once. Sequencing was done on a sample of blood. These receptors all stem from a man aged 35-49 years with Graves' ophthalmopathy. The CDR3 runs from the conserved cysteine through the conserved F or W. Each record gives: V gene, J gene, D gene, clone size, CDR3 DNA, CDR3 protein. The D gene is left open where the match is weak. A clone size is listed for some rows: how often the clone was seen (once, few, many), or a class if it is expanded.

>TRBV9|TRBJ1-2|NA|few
TGTGCCAGCAGCGTAGTAGAGGGGCACTACACCTTC
CASSVVEGHYTF
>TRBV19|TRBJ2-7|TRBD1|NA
TGTGCCAGTAGTTTCCTCATCGGGACAGGGGCCTACGAGCAGTACTTC
CASSFLIGTGAYEQYF
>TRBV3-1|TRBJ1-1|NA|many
TGTGCCAGCAGCACCTACACTGAAGCTTTCTTT
CASSTYTEAFF
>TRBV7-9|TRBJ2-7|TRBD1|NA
TGTGCCAGCAGCTTAGTTATCGTCGGGGGACAGGGGAAGTACGAGCAGTACTTC
CASSLVIVGGQGKYEQYF
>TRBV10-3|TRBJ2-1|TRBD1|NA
TGTGCCATCAGCTCCGGGACAGGTGGTTCCTACAATGAGCAGTTCTTC
CAISSGTGGSYNEQFF
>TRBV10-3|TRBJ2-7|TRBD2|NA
TGTGCCACCACGTTAGCGGGGGGCCGGGAAGAGCAGTACTTC
CATTLAGGREEQYF
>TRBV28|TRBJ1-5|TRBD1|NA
TGTGCCAGCAGACCTGCCGGAGGGGGCAGGCCCCAGCATTTT
CASRPAGGGRPQHF
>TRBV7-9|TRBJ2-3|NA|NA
TGTGCCAGCAGCTTAGCCAGTCCCACAGATACGCAGTATTTT
CASSLASPTDTQYF
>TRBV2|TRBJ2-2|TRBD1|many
TGTGCCCTCGGGACAGGTCGGAACACCGGGGAGCTGTTTTTT
CALGTGRNTGELFF
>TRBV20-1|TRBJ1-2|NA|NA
TGCAGTGCTAGAGCAGACGGACTTTATGGCTACACCTTC
CSARADGLYGYTF
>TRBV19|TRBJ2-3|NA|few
TGTGCCAGTAGTACATTGGACGGATACACAGATACGCAGTATTTT
CASSTLDGYTDTQYF
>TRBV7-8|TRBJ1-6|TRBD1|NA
TGTGCCAGCAGCTCACGACAGGGTTCGAGGACACCCCTCCACTTT
CASSSRQGSRTPLHF
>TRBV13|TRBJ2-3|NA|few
TGTGCCAGCAGCTCACCGGGGCTTACAGATACGCAGTATTTT
CASSSPGLTDTQYF
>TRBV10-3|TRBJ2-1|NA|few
TGTGCCATCAGTGAGTTAAGGAGGTACAGGATCAAGGATGAGCAGTTCTTC
CAISELRRYRIKDEQFF
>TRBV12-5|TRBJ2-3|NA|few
TGTGCTAGTGGTTTGTTGGGGGATACGCAGTATTTT
CASGLLGDTQYF
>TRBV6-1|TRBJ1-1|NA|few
TGTGCCAGCAGTTCGGGGCAGTCGGGCACTGAAGCTTTCTTT
CASSSGQSGTEAFF
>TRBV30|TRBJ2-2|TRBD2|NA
TGTGCCTGGAGTGAAGGTAGCGGGGCCGGGGAGCTGTTTTTT
CAWSEGSGAGELFF
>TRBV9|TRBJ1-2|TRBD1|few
TGTGCCAGCAGCGTAGCTGGAAGACAGGGACCTTATGGCTACACCTTC
CASSVAGRQGPYGYTF
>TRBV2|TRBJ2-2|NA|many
TGTGCCACAACTCCGGGATCGAACACCGGGGAGCTGTTTTTT
CATTPGSNTGELFF
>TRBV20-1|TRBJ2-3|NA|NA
TGCAGTGCTAGAGATTCCCGGACTAGCACAGATACGCAGTATTTT
CSARDSRTSTDTQYF
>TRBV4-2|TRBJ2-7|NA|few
TGTGCCAGCAGCCAAGATGAGGCGGGACGCTCCTACGAGCAGTACTTC
CASSQDEAGRSYEQYF
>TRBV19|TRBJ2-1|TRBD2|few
TGTGCCAGTAGGACTAGGGTGCGGGGGAAAGCCCATGAGCAGTTCTTC
CASRTRVRGKAHEQFF